This T cell receptor beta chain was sequenced in a study of blood T cell repertoires in COVID-19. About the study: Samples came from the United States, Italy and Spain, spanning acute and convalescent COVID-19.

Germline V gene lookup returns CDR1 SGHVS and CDR2 FNYEAQ. The V segment lost 5 bases and the J segment 2 bases; nucleotides outside the gene matches: 16. The CDR3 is made up of 18 amino acids. Libraries were prepared by immunoSEQ multiplex PCR; TCRdb keeps only in-frame clonotypes and omits some of them. The table has about 260,000 clones, roughly 88% seen once. Seattle's cohort entered during active infection and was followed longitudinally. The source is a woman between 65 and 79 years old with COVID-19, enrolled during active disease. This chain connects TRBV7-6 to TRBJ1-1; TRBD1 matches at 8 bases. The source material was peripheral blood. CDR3 loop: CASSLPDLRTGRNTEAFF. The DNA for the CDR3 is TGTGCCAGCAGCCTACCGGACCTGAGGACAGGGAGAAACACTGAAGCTTTCTTT.